Listed here are 4 T cell receptor beta chains from one sample, sequenced in a study of blood T cell repertoires in COVID-19 (dated by TCRdb to 2019 to 2021). Library preparation used the immunoSEQ multiplex PCR assay. TCRdb limited this immuneACCESS table to in-frame rearrangements with V and J called. A share of clones is missing; checked studies link under half to unresolved V genes, and the rest is unexplained. Here the sample has about 320,000 clones; 85% occur a single time. Clones ranked in the top ten supply 1.5% to 2% of the sample. Specimen: PBMCs or T cells enriched from blood (not recorded which). The receptors come from a woman between 25 and 40 years old who had been exposed to COVID-19.

This clone was seen a few times. The rearrangement links TRBV6-1 to TRBJ1-1; D uncertain. V gave up 0 bases and J gave up 3 bases, with 11 bases separating them. From germline, CDR1 is MNHNS and CDR2 SASEGT. The CDR3 is 15 amino acids. CDR3 sequence: CASSEATGYYTEAFF. Here the CDR3 DNA reads TGTGCCAGCAGTGAAGCGACGGGGTACTACACTGAAGCTTTCTTT.

This chain uses TRBV4-2 with TRBJ2-1, with 8 nucleotides matching TRBD2. Germline V CDR1 and CDR2: LGHNA, YNFKEQ. V was clipped by 2 bases and J by 6 bases; unmatched bases: 6. The length of the CDR3 is 15 residues. CDR3 DNA sequence: TGTGCCAGCAGCCAAATCAAGCGGGGGACCAATGAGCAGTTCTTC. Protein sequence: CASSQIKRGTNEQFF.

The V call is TRBV4-1, the J call TRBJ1-3, with D perhaps matching TRBD1 (6 bases). Germline V gives CDR1 MGHRA, CDR2 YSYEKL. The CDR3 consists of 15 residues. Trimming stripped 0 bases from V and 1 base from J, with 7 bases between. The CDR3 coding sequence is TGCGCCAGCAGCCAAGACGGGACATCTGGAAACACCATATATTTT. It codes for CASSQDGTSGNTIYF.

The chain is built from TRBV30 and TRBJ2-5; tentatively, D is TRBD2 (7 bases). This CDR3 region has 13 residues. V gave up 3 bases and J gave up 5 bases, with 13 bases separating them. Germline V lookup: CDR1 GTSNPN, CDR2 SVGIG (reference sequence). CDR3 sequence reads: CAWSLGGRETQYF. DNA of the CDR3: TGTGCCTGGAGCCTCGGGGGGCGGGAGACCCAGTACTTC.